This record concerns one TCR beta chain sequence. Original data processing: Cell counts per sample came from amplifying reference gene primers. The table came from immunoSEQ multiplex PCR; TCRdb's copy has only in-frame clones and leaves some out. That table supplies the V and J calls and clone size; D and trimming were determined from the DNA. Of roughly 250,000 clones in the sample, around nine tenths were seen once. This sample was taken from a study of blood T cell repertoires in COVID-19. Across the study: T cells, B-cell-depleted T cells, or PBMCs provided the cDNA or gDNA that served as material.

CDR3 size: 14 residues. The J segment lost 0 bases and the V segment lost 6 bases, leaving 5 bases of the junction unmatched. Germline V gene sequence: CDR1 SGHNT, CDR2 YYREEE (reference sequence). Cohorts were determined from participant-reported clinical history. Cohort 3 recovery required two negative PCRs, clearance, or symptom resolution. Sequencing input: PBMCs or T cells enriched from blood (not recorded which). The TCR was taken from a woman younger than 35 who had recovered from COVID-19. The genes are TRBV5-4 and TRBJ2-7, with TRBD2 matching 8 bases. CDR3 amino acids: CASTPGLDSYEQYF. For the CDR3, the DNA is TGTGCCAGCACCCCGGGACTAGACTCCTACGAGCAGTACTTC.